These 32 T cell receptor beta chains came from one sample sequenced in a study of PD-L1 blockade in urothelial cancer (dated by TCRdb to the late 2010s). Libraries were constructed by the immunoSEQ multiplex PCR assay. TCRdb re-hosts the immuneACCESS table, in-frame sequences only. Its copies lack some clones; in the studies checked, an unresolved V gene accounts for under half of them, and the cause for the rest is not known. Across this sample there are just under 50,000 clones, with about 86% seen only once. Approximately 2.9% of the sample is in the top ten clones. In light of the paper, this sample's time point label describes: pretreatment peripheral blood. The sample consisted of PBMCs, taken around atezolizumab (anti-PD-L1) treatment. The origin of the receptors is a man aged 70 or older with urothelial cancer.

This chain uses TRBV6-1 with TRBJ1-2; TRBD1 might be the D (6 bases). V was cut by 5 bases and J by 2 bases, with 9 bases left in between. This CDR3 spans 13 amino acids. Germline CDR1 reads MNHNS; CDR2 reads SASEGT. The CDR3 nucleotides read TGTGCCAGCAGTACGGACAGAAACTATGGCTACACCTTC. Protein product: CASSTDRNYGYTF.

This clone turned up a few times. The genes are TRBV9 and TRBJ1-1, with D hard to call. The germline V and J ends were trimmed by 0 bases and 3 bases, with 9 bases remaining between them. This CDR3 has 14 residues. Germline CDR1 is SGDLS and CDR2 is YYNGEE. The CDR3 loop reads CASSVGGGDTEAFF. The CDR3 region has the DNA TGTGCCAGCAGCGTAGGGGGAGGCGACACTGAAGCTTTCTTT.

The chain recombines TRBV7-2 with TRBJ2-7; 9 positions match TRBD1. CDR1 SGHTA and CDR2 FQGNSA come from the germline V gene. The CDR3 covers 15 residues. V lost 2 bases to trimming and J lost 1 base; unmatched junction nucleotides: 3. In nucleotides, the CDR3 is TGTGCCAGCAGCTTACGGGACAGGGTTTCCTACGAGCAGTACTTC. The encoded protein is CASSLRDRVSYEQYF.

This rearrangement joins TRBV6-6 to TRBJ2-7; a weak D match, TRBD1 (5 bases). The CDR3 has 14 residues. Trimming took off 6 bases at V and 3 bases at J, with 15 bases between the two ends. Germline CDR1 reads MNHNY; CDR2 reads SVGAGI (reference sequence). The CDR3 nucleotides read TGTGCCAGCAGGTTCACATGGGGCAGCTACGAGCAGTACTTC. Translated: CASRFTWGSYEQYF.

The chain recombines TRBV5-1 with TRBJ2-1; 13 nucleotides align to TRBD2. Trimming cost V 4 bases and J 8 bases; bases outside gene matches: 9. The CDR3 loop spans 16 amino acids. Per germline, CDR1 SGHRS and CDR2 YFSETQ. DNA for the CDR3: TGCGCCAGCAGCCTCGGACTAGCGGGGGTGTTAGATGAGCAGTTCTTC. Translating gives CASSLGLAGVLDEQFF.

The count of this clone is one. This sequence joins TRBV5-1 and TRBJ2-7; the D gene is possibly TRBD1 (6 bases). From germline, CDR1 is SGHRS and CDR2 YFSETQ. The CDR3 contains 12 residues. V shed 4 bases and J shed 7 bases, with 12 bases lying between them. The CDR3 is CASSPTGGEQYF. The CDR3 DNA follows: TGCGCCAGCAGCCCGACAGGTGGGGAGCAGTACTTC.

This clone has only a few counts. The V call is TRBV9, the J call TRBJ2-7; weak D call: TRBD2 (6 bases). Germline V gene data show CDR1 as SGDLS and CDR2 as YYNGEE. The CDR3 spans 15 residues. Trimming left V 4 bases short and J 4 bases short, with 18 bases between. The CDR3, as DNA: TGTGCCAGCAGCTTAAAGGGGCAGGGAGGATACGAGCAGTACTTC. Translation: CASSLKGQGGYEQYF.

The chain joins TRBV5-5 to TRBJ1-5, with TRBD1 matching 8 bases. Looked up from germline, CDR1 is SGHKS and CDR2 is YYEKEE (reference sequence). V gave up 3 bases and J gave up 3 bases; unmatched junction bases: 5. This CDR3 region has 15 residues. CDR3 DNA sequence: TGTGCCAGCAGCTCCGGGACAGGCTCCAATCAGCCCCAGCATTTT. Its translation: CASSSGTGSNQPQHF.

The V gene is TRBV6-1, the J gene TRBJ1-2; the match to TRBD1 covers 9 bases. This CDR3 is built from 12 residues. CDR1 is MNHNS, CDR2 SASEGT, per germline. Losses at the gene ends were 9 bases for V and 5 bases for J; bases not matched to a gene: 4. The CDR3, as DNA: TGTGCCAGTGACAGGGGGAAATATGGCTACACCTTC. Translation: CASDRGKYGYTF.

This chain uses TRBV7-8 with TRBJ2-5, with a tentative D call TRBD2 (6 bases). Per the germline V gene, CDR1 is SGHVS and CDR2 is FQNEAQ. The CDR3 consists of 15 residues. The V end was cut by 0 bases, the J end by 3 bases, with 11 bases between. This CDR3 reads CASSLAGRGKETQYF. The DNA for the CDR3 is TGTGCCAGCAGCTTAGCGGGACGGGGGAAAGAGACCCAGTACTTC.

This chain uses TRBV10-3 with TRBJ1-2; 9 bases fit TRBD1. The CDR3 is 16 residues long. Germline trimming cut 6 bases from V and 6 bases from J; bases unmatched to any gene: 14. Germline V CDR1 and CDR2: ENHRY, SYGVKD. This chain's CDR3 is CAISLQGAGSADGYTF. For the CDR3, the DNA is TGTGCCATCAGCCTACAGGGGGCAGGGTCGGCGGATGGCTACACCTTC.

The chain joins TRBV7-9 to TRBJ1-1; D is unclear. The CDR3 loop spans 15 amino acids. Between the trimmed V and J ends, which lost 0 bases and 0 bases, there was a span of 8 bases. From germline, CDR1 is SEHNR and CDR2 FQNEAQ (reference sequence). This CDR3 reads CASSLATGVNTEAFF. The CDR3 nucleotides read TGTGCCAGCAGCTTAGCGACCGGGGTGAACACTGAAGCTTTCTTT.

The chain is built from TRBV28 and TRBJ2-2, with D possibly TRBD2 on 6 matching bases. Germline CDR1 and CDR2: MDHEN and SYDVKM. This CDR3 contains 15 residues. Trimming removed 6 bases from V and 2 bases from J, with 13 bases in between. This CDR3 is CASRQGLFNTGELFF. For the CDR3, the DNA is TGTGCCAGCAGGCAAGGACTATTCAACACCGGGGAGCTGTTTTTT.

This clone appeared once. The gene calls are TRBV5-1 and TRBJ1-1; a possible D gene is TRBD1 (6 bases). The CDR3 totals 14 residues. The V end was cut by 2 bases, the J end by 1 base, with 9 bases between. Germline V CDR1 and CDR2: SGHRS, YFSETQ. CDR3 coding DNA: TGCGCCAGCAGCTTACCACAGGGGAACACTGAAGCTTTCTTT. It encodes CASSLPQGNTEAFF.

The chain recombines TRBV7-2 with TRBJ2-5; 7 positions match TRBD2. Germline V lookup: CDR1 SGHTA, CDR2 FQGNSA. V was clipped by 4 bases and J by 2 bases; unmatched bases: 16. The CDR3 is 18 amino acids. The CDR3 bases are TGTGCCAGCAGCTGGGGTCTCGGTTTTGCGGGGGAACAAGAGACCCAGTACTTC. Protein: CASSWGLGFAGEQETQYF. Variable domain in full (rest from reference TRBV7-2 and TRBJ2-5): GAGVSQSPSNKVTEKGKDVELRCDPISGHTALYWYRQSLGQGLEFLIYFQGNSAPDKSGLPSDRFSAERTGGSVSTLTIQRTQQEDSAVYLCASSWGLGFAGEQETQYFGPGTRLLVL.

The V and J genes are TRBV5-6 and TRBJ2-7, with D perhaps matching TRBD1 (5 bases). CDR1 is SGHDT, CDR2 YYEEEE, per germline. The CDR3 is 14 amino acids. V lost 4 bases and J lost 5, with 16 bases in between. CDR3 amino acids: CASSRVRAGHEQYF. In nucleotides, the CDR3 is TGTGCCAGCAGCCGGGTTAGGGCAGGGCACGAGCAGTACTTC.

The chain is built from TRBV27 and TRBJ2-2, with 9 bases fitting TRBD2. In germline, CDR1 is MNHEY, CDR2 SMNVEV (reference sequence). Unmatched junction bases numbered 6, after V lost 9 bases and J lost 1 base. CDR3 length: 15 residues. The CDR3 region is CASYLAGRNTGELFF. In DNA form, the CDR3 reads TGTGCCAGTTACCTAGCGGGAAGGAACACCGGGGAGCTGTTTTTT.

This clone was seen only once. The chain has TRBV5-1 and TRBJ2-7; possibly TRBD2 for D (5 bases). Germline V gene data show CDR1 as SGHRS and CDR2 as YFSETQ. Trimming removed 0 bases at V and 5 bases at J, with 12 bases between. The CDR3 has 14 residues. CDR3 bases: TGCGCCAGCAGCTTGGTTCCGGGAACCAACGAGCAGTACTTC. It yields the protein CASSLVPGTNEQYF.

The rearrangement links TRBV7-6 to TRBJ2-3; D perhaps matches TRBD1 (5 bases). CDR1 and CDR2 (germline): SGHVS, FNYEAQ. The CDR3 totals 17 residues. The V end was cut by 1 base, the J end by 0 bases, with 14 bases between. CDR3 sequence (DNA): TGTGCCAGCAGCTTAGGGGGCGGTATCTTCAGCACAGATACGCAGTATTTT. Translating gives CASSLGGGIFSTDTQYF.

The chain combines TRBV28 with TRBJ2-2, with D perhaps matching TRBD2 (5 bases). Germline assignment: CDR1 MDHEN and CDR2 SYDVKM. V lost 1 base and J 4 bases, leaving 10 bases between the germline ends. CDR3 length: 15 amino acids. CDR3 in DNA: TGTGCCAGCAGTTTATACAGCCGGGGCACCGGGGAGCTGTTTTTT. The encoded protein is CASSLYSRGTGELFF.

This clone has just one count. The chain couples TRBV4-2 to TRBJ1-2, with 7 bases that match TRBD1. The CDR3 totals 20 residues. The V segment lost 2 bases and the J segment 4 bases; nucleotides outside the gene matches: 22. The germline CDR1 and CDR2 sequences are LGHNA and YNFKEQ. This CDR3 is CASSQKIPNYDRAVIYGYTF. For the CDR3, the DNA is TGTGCCAGCAGCCAAAAAATTCCCAATTATGACAGGGCGGTTATCTATGGCTACACCTTC.

This clone has just a few counts. The chain has TRBV6-5 and TRBJ2-7; 8 bases fit TRBD2. This CDR3 spans 15 amino acids. Germline values: CDR1 MNHEY, CDR2 SVGAGI. V was pared by 0 bases and J by 2 bases, with 3 bases of the junction left unmatched. The DNA of the CDR3 is TGTGCCAGCAGTTACTCAGCGGGGGAGGCCTACGAGCAGTACTTC. Translated, it gives CASSYSAGEAYEQYF.

The chain uses TRBV5-1 and TRBJ2-1, with 8 bases identical to TRBD2. The V and J ends lost 3 bases and 6 bases, in that order; junction bases with no gene match: 14. Per germline, CDR1 SGHRS and CDR2 YFSETQ. This CDR3 is built from 17 residues. The CDR3 DNA follows: TGCGCCAGCAGCTATATACTAGTTGCGGGAGGCCCCAATGAGCAGTTCTTC. Translating it yields CASSYILVAGGPNEQFF.

DNA of the CDR3: TGCGCCAGCAGCCACGACAGCGGGACGGGGAACACCGGGGAGCTGTTTTTT. Its translation is CASSHDSGTGNTGELFF. The chain joins TRBV4-3 to TRBJ2-2; 7 nucleotides agree with TRBD2. The CDR3 has 17 residues. J gave up 1 base and V 3 bases, and 8 bases lay outside the gene matches. The germline CDR1 and CDR2 sequences are LGHNA and YSLEER.

The chain has TRBV7-2 and TRBJ2-1; maybe TRBD2 (6 bases). Trimming stripped 5 bases from V and 9 bases from J, with 8 bases between. In germline, CDR1 is SGHTA, CDR2 FQGNSA. The CDR3 extends over 11 amino acids. CDR3 sequence (DNA): TGTGCCAGCAGCCTGCGGGGTGAGCAGTTCTTC. Translated: CASSLRGEQFF.

This rearrangement joins TRBV5-4 to TRBJ2-7; TRBD2 agrees at 12 bases. V trimming: 4 bases; J trimming: 3 bases; junction bases outside the gene matches: 5. Per the germline V gene, CDR1 is SGHNT and CDR2 is YYREEE (reference sequence). The CDR3 consists of 15 residues. CDR3 in DNA: TGTGCCAGCAGCCCGGGACTAGCGGGCCTCTACGAGCAGTACTTC. Its protein product is CASSPGLAGLYEQYF.

This sequence joins TRBV19 and TRBJ1-3; D is unresolved. The CDR3 is made up of 16 amino acids. Germline lookup yields CDR1 LNHDA and CDR2 SQIVND (reference sequence). V lost 0 bases to trimming and J lost 2 bases, with 11 bases between them. CDR3 DNA sequence: TGTGCCAGTAGTATAGACGGAGTTATGGCTGGAAACACCATATATTTT. This encodes CASSIDGVMAGNTIYF. Together with reference TRBV19 and TRBJ1-3, the CDR3 gives the full variable domain: DGGITQSPKYLFRKEGQNVTLSCEQNLNHDAMYWYRQDPGQGLRLIYYSQIVNDFQKGDIAEGYSVSREKKESFPLTVTSAQKNPTAFYLCASSIDGVMAGNTIYFGEGSWLTVV.

As DNA, the CDR3 is TGCGCCAGCAGCTTGGCGACAGGGGCCTACAATGAGCAGTTCTTC. Its protein product is CASSLATGAYNEQFF. The chain is built from TRBV5-1 and TRBJ2-1, with 8 bases that match TRBD1. V was pared by 0 bases and J by 2 bases, with 1 base of the junction left unmatched. The CDR3 runs to 15 residues. CDR1 is SGHRS, CDR2 YFSETQ, per germline. Supplemented by reference TRBV5-1 and TRBJ2-1, the full variable domain reads KAGVTQTPRYLIKTRGQQVTLSCSPISGHRSVSWYQQTPGQGLQFLFEYFSETQRNKGNFPGRFSGRQFSNSRSEMNVSTLELGDSALYLCASSLATGAYNEQFFGPGTRLTVL.

The chain employs TRBV19 and TRBJ2-5; perhaps TRBD1 as D (6 bases). Germline V gene lookup returns CDR1 LNHDA and CDR2 SQIVND (reference sequence). The V and J ends lost 6 bases and 4 bases respectively, with 12 bases between them. This CDR3 has 13 residues. The DNA of the CDR3 is TGTGCCAGTAGGCGAACAGGGACAGAGACCCAGTACTTC. Protein: CASRRTGTETQYF.

J is TRBJ2-7 and V is TRBV28; 7 positions match TRBD2. V was clipped by 6 bases and J by 4 bases; unmatched bases: 3. Germline V gene data show CDR1 as MDHEN and CDR2 as SYDVKM. CDR3 length: 12 residues. CDR3 in DNA: TGTGCCAGCAGGTTGGGGGGGTACGAGCAGTACTTC. Translation gives CASRLGGYEQYF.

V gene TRBV9 combines with J gene TRBJ1-4, with D uncertain. Germline loops: CDR1 SGDLS, CDR2 YYNGEE. The V end lost 0 bases, the J end lost 1 base, and 7 bases lay between the germline ends. The CDR3 is 15 residues long. CDR3 loop: CASSVGAGTNEKLFF. As DNA, the CDR3 is TGTGCCAGCAGCGTAGGGGCAGGAACTAATGAAAAACTGTTTTTT.

The chain couples TRBV19 to TRBJ1-5; 9 bases are shared with TRBD1. Trimming at V came to 9 bases and at J to 3 bases, leaving 9 bases not matched to a gene. The germline CDR1 and CDR2 sequences are LNHDA and SQIVND (reference sequence). CDR3 size: 15 residues. This CDR3 reads CASETGGTNNQPQHF. The DNA for the CDR3 is TGTGCCAGCGAGACAGGGGGTACGAACAATCAGCCCCAGCATTTT.